This T cell receptor beta chain was recovered during a study of blood T cell repertoires in COVID-19. The overall study: T cells, B-cell-depleted T cells, or PBMCs provided the cDNA or gDNA that served as material.

Germline CDR1 and CDR2: SGHTS and YDEGEE. Trimming removed 4 bases from V and 6 bases from J, with 16 bases in between. The CDR3 loop spans 14 amino acids. TCRdb's table, derived via immunoSEQ multiplex PCR, lists solely in-frame clones and lacks some. The sample includes a few hundred thousand clones, around 90% of them seen just once. V usage is TRBV5-8 and J usage is TRBJ1-2, with a possible D match to TRBD1 (5 bases). Material for sequencing was PBMCs or T cells enriched from blood (not recorded which). The receptor was derived from a woman between 25 and 40 years old who had recovered from COVID-19. CDR3 bases: TGTGCCAGCAGCAGGGGCGCGGTGGCGAATGGCTACACCTTC. It encodes CASSRGAVANGYTF.